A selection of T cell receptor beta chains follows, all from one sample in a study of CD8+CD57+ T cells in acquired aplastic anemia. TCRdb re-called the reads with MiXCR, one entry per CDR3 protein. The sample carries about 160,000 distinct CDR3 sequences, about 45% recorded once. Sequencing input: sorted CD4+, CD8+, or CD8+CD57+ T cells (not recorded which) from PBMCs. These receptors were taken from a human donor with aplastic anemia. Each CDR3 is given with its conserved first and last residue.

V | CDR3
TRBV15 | CATSRDQGGYTF
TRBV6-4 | CASSESTNPPLHF
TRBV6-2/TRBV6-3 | CASRQQGIDYGYTF
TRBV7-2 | CASSLVGTGGSGELFF
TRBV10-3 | CAISDQGKMNTEAFF
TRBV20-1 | CSAKPVGGLQSPLHF
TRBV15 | CATSRDGRQGGIWGYTF
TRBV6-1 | CASRGGRHHEQYF
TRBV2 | CASSGGLLTDTQYF
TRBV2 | CASSPTGPYEHF
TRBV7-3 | CASSLANTDTQYF
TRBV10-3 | CAINRGNTEAFF
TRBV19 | CASSFAGKTQYF
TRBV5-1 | CASSLAGDGVNYGYTF
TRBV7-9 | CASSLGQTERTEAFF
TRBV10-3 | CAIRGGTGVGEKLFF
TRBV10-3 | CAISGLSDYNEQFF
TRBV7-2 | CASSLAIGYEQYF
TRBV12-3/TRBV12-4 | CASSPTGAKANTEAFF
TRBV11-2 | CASSLEGSGPLHF
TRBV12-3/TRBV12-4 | CASARGGNQPQHF
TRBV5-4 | CASSLDVQDTQYF
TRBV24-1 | CATSEGQGYEQYF
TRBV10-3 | CAITPDTNTEAFF
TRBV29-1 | CSQDERWDISYNEQFF
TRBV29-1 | CGVDGGGTEAFF
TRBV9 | CASSVATVANYGYTF
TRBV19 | CASSPGTRLYGYTF
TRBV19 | CASSIGQGANVLTF
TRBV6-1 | CASSPDIINSPLHF
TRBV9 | CASSATGQFTDTQYF
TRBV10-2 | CAPTNTTYSNQPQHF
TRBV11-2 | CASSLGAGRYTF
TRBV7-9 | CASSPGGGATPLHF
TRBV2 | CASSEGQGSYGYTF
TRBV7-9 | CASSFLGQSSGANVLTF
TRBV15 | CATSRDLVDGYTF
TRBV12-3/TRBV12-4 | CASSAGLAGAGQETQYF
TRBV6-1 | CASSDMTYYEQYF
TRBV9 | CASSTQTGGYEQYF
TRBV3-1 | CASSQDLTGGYGYTF
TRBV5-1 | CASSPGLAYNEQFF
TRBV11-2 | CASSLETLSLTGQHYGYTF
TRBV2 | CASSGQAVIGYGYTF
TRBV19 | CASSIVDSPNNEQFF
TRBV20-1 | CSALTAPGDTQYF